This paragraph reports one T cell receptor (beta chain). The antigen it recognizes is unknown. No base qualities exist here, and no much larger clone lies one base off it. The sample's time point label, decoded: baseline before first vaccination. Vaccinee samples came from UK trials COV001 and COV002, including a single-blind randomized controlled phase 2/3 trial of AZD1222 (ChAdOx1 nCoV-19) in healthy adults. For TCRbeta chain sequencing, PBMC samples from trial participants were taken at day 0 and at day 28 after the second dose. The data derive from a study of T cell responses to AZD1222 COVID-19 vaccine (dated by TCRdb to 2020 to 2022). For context, the study as a whole: AZD1222 recipients given second doses at about 4 weeks or at about 12 weeks were pooled, since spike-specific TCR depth and breadth were not found to differ between the two schedules. A total of about 230 trial participants underwent TCR sequencing, of whom around 200 received two doses of AZD1222 and about 25 received two doses of the MenACWY control vaccine. Trial participants were enrolled by age into subgroups of 18-55, 56-69 and 70-plus years, and about 150, 27 and 61 TCR-sequenced participants, respectively, were included in these subgroups. The investigation overall reported the following: After two AZD1222 doses, spike-specific TCR breadth and depth were significantly higher than at day 0 and than in MenACWY recipients. Conclusions about previously exposed vaccinees were limited because only a handful of AZD1222 recipients were SARS-CoV-2 seropositive at baseline. Because no day 14 peak-response samples were available, repertoires were characterized only after the peak T cell response. Reportedly, almost half of the unique spike-specific TCRs recognized epitopes lying outside the regions that are mutated in the B.1.351 and B.1.1.7 variants. In the small 56-69-year group, the increase in depth fell short of significance, most likely because of low power. Participants were mostly white British and included more females than males, and it was suggested by the authors that clonal diversity may have been underestimated. The vaccine-associated CD4 TCRs covered the entire spike protein, and the dominant responses fell in regions 160-218 and 743-854.

The CDR3 regions of human TCRbeta chains were analyzed by immunosequencing. The authors processed their data as follows. Repertoire TCRs were matched against a reference library of SARS-CoV-2-specific TCRs generated with the MIRA antigen-specificity platform. Breadth was defined as the fraction of unique TCRs that were SARS-CoV-2-associated, and depth was defined as the fraction of total T cells that were SARS-CoV-2-associated. Using the MIRA data, each spike-specific TCR was mapped to the spike region that the TCR reacts to and placed in a CD4 or CD8 class. Log10-transformed breadth and depth values were compared by one-way ANOVA with Sidak's multiple comparisons tests. Imported from immuneACCESS, the table was reduced by TCRdb to in-frame sequences with V and J called. These copies leave out some clones; in studies compared against another copy, an unresolved V gene accounts for under half, and the cause of the remainder is not known. The DNA gave D and trimming, while V, J and clone size come from that table. The sample table contains 150,000 or so clones; only one count was recorded for 88% of them. 3.1% of the sample goes to the ten largest clones.

The sequence was collected from an adult in good health. Sequencing was performed on peripheral blood, taken on day 0 of AZD1222 vaccination.

The CDR3 in this case is CASSQRRGGDNEQFF. In nucleotide form, the sequence is TGCGCCAGCAGCCAAAGGAGGGGGGGAGACAATGAGCAGTTCTTC. The chain links TRBV4-3 with TRBJ2-1; TRBD2 is a possible D gene, resting on 7 matching bases. From its cysteine to its phenylalanine, the CDR3 spans 15 amino acids. Only the CDR3 DNA stays, 45 bases, in frame from base 1. V lost 2 bases and J lost 5 bases; the stretch between them is 13 bases long. The germline V gene supplies CDR1 LGHNA and CDR2 YSLEER.